The 19 T cell receptor beta chains presented below share a single source sample, sequenced in a study of CD8+ T cells in alopecia areata. TCR sequencing used cDNA made by reverse transcription of extracted RNA. Assay: immunoSEQ multiplex PCR; the TCRdb copy retains only in-frame clones and omits some. The sample yields 120,000 or so clones, 30% to 40% seen once. Input material: CD4+ T cells sorted from blood. The source of these receptors is a human donor with alopecia areata.

The chain joins TRBV7-2 to TRBJ2-7; TRBD1 or TRBD2 may be the D gene (6 bases each). The CDR3 consists of 14 residues. Germline V lookup: CDR1 SGHTA, CDR2 FQGNSA. The V and J ends lost 6 bases and 3 bases respectively, with 15 bases between them. The CDR3 DNA follows: TGTGCCAGCAGAATGGGGGCGGGGCGCTACGAGCAGTACTTC. As protein: CASRMGAGRYEQYF.

The rearrangement uses TRBV30 and TRBJ2-5; D remains unclear. The length of the CDR3 is 13 residues. Germline V CDR1 and CDR2: GTSNPN, SVGIG (reference sequence). Between the trimmed V and J ends, which lost 3 bases and 1 base, there was a span of 9 bases. CDR3 loop: CAWSRGGQETQYF. The DNA for the CDR3 is TGTGCCTGGAGCAGAGGCGGCCAAGAGACCCAGTACTTC.

There are a few counts of this clone. This chain uses TRBV19 with TRBJ2-7; D unclear. CDR1 is LNHDA and CDR2 is SQIVND in the germline V gene (reference sequence). The V and J ends lost 5 bases and 3 bases respectively, with 11 bases between them. The CDR3 contains 13 residues. This CDR3 reads CASSAGSYYEQYF. The CDR3 DNA is TGTGCCAGTAGTGCCGGGTCCTACTACGAGCAGTACTTC.

This clone has a handful of counts. V is TRBV5-1 and J is TRBJ1-1, with TRBD1 matching 7 bases. The CDR3 is 15 residues long. Germline V gene data show CDR1 as SGHRS and CDR2 as YFSETQ. V dropped 4 bases and J dropped 1; count of bases not matched to a gene: 7. This CDR3 reads CASSPPRGQNTEAFF. The CDR3 DNA follows: TGCGCCAGCAGCCCCCCAAGGGGGCAGAACACTGAAGCTTTCTTT.

The V and J genes are TRBV9 and TRBJ1-2; no definite D call. Trimming cost V 0 bases and J 8 bases, with 14 bases left between them. This CDR3 is built from 14 residues. Germline lookup yields CDR1 SGDLS and CDR2 YYNGEE. As DNA, the CDR3 is TGTGCCAGCAGCGTAGGGCCCCTTAGGAGCGGCTACACCTTC. Protein sequence: CASSVGPLRSGYTF.

The V call is TRBV30, the J call TRBJ1-2, with D possibly TRBD1 on 5 matching bases. Germline loops: CDR1 GTSNPN, CDR2 SVGIG (reference sequence). V was pared by 1 base and J by 10 bases, with 10 bases between. The CDR3 loop spans 11 amino acids. The CDR3 is CAWSAGGFYTF. CDR3 coding DNA: TGTGCCTGGAGTGCCGGGGGGTTCTACACCTTC.

The chain joins TRBV7-8 to TRBJ1-5, with no clear D. The germline V gene has CDR1 SGHVS and CDR2 FQNEAQ. Trimming pared 1 base from V and 5 bases from J, leaving 6 bases between. The CDR3 contains 13 residues. The CDR3 DNA sequence: TGTGCCAGCAGCTTAGGTCGAGATCAGCCCCAGCATTTT. This sequence encodes CASSLGRDQPQHF.

The table lists this clone with a count of one. V usage is TRBV29-1 and J usage is TRBJ2-3, with D unclear. Germline-derived CDR1 and CDR2 are SQVTM and ANQGSEA. CDR3 length: 15 amino acids. Trimming cost V 4 bases and J 6 bases, with 20 bases left between them. CDR3 sequence: CSVAQSLSLADTQYF. The CDR3 bases are TGCAGCGTTGCTCAGAGTTTATCATTGGCGGATACGCAGTATTTT.

CDR3 in DNA: TGCAGCGTGACGGACGGACACAATGAGCAGTTCTTC. It encodes CSVTDGHNEQFF. The chain recombines TRBV29-1 with TRBJ2-1; D not resolved. Germline V gives CDR1 SQVTM, CDR2 ANQGSEA. CDR3 length: 12 residues. Trimming stripped 6 bases from V and 5 bases from J, with 11 bases between.

This chain uses TRBV7-9 with TRBJ1-4; D is ambiguous. In germline, CDR1 is SEHNR, CDR2 FQNEAQ (reference sequence). V shed 5 bases and J shed 5 bases, with 15 bases lying between them. CDR3 length: 15 amino acids. The CDR3 DNA follows: TGTGCCAGCAGCCCCCCGAGAAGCGCCAATGAAAAACTGTTTTTT. This translates into CASSPPRSANEKLFF.

The chain employs TRBV2 and TRBJ1-1, with 8 bases lining up with TRBD1. The CDR3 has 14 residues. V lost 5 bases and J lost 4; bases outside the gene matches: 6. The germline gives CDR1 SNHLY, CDR2 FYNNEI. DNA of the CDR3: TGTGCCAGCAGTCGGACAGGGATCGCCACTGAAGCTTTCTTT. Its translation is CASSRTGIATEAFF. Full variable domain (remainder filled in from reference TRBV2 and TRBJ1-1): EPEVTQTPSHQVTQMGQEVILRCVPISNHLYFYWYRQILGQKVEFLVSFYNNEISEKSEIFDDQFSVERPDGSNFTLKIRSTKLEDSAMYFCASSRTGIATEAFFGQGTRLTVV.

The chain employs TRBV2 and TRBJ2-3; no clear D. This CDR3 region has 12 residues. The V end was cut by 8 bases, the J end by 2 bases, with 8 bases between. Germline-derived CDR1 and CDR2 are SNHLY and FYNNEI. The CDR3 region has the DNA TGTGCCAGCTCCGGCTACACAGATACGCAGTATTTT. Its protein is CASSGYTDTQYF.

This chain joins TRBV29-1 and TRBJ1-1, with a possible D match to TRBD1 (6 bases). The CDR3 is made up of 13 amino acids. Germline CDR1 is SQVTM and CDR2 is ANQGSEA. The V and J ends lost 6 bases and 4 bases respectively, with 15 bases between them. The CDR3 spells CSVAQGHGTEAFF. DNA for the CDR3: TGCAGCGTGGCTCAGGGGCACGGCACTGAAGCTTTCTTT.

V and J are TRBV11-2 and TRBJ2-2; 10 nucleotides agree with TRBD2. Trimming took 4 bases from V and 4 from J; bases not matched to a gene: 6. Germline V gives CDR1 SGHAT, CDR2 FQNNGV. The CDR3 has 16 residues. CDR3 residues: CASSSGTSAFTGELFF. Written as DNA, the CDR3 is TGTGCCAGCAGCTCCGGGACTAGCGCATTCACCGGGGAGCTGTTTTTT.

This clone has only a few counts. The chain links TRBV5-1 to TRBJ2-1; TRBD1 agrees at 8 bases. The germline V gene encodes CDR1 SGHRS and CDR2 YFSETQ. The CDR3 runs to 15 residues. V was pared by 1 base and J by 4 bases, with 4 bases of the junction left unmatched. CDR3 loop: CASSLSGDRYNEQFF. CDR3 sequence (DNA): TGCGCCAGCAGCTTGTCTGGGGACAGGTACAATGAGCAGTTCTTC. Drawing the rest from reference TRBV5-1 and TRBJ2-1, the complete variable domain is KAGVTQTPRYLIKTRGQQVTLSCSPISGHRSVSWYQQTPGQGLQFLFEYFSETQRNKGNFPGRFSGRQFSNSRSEMNVSTLELGDSALYLCASSLSGDRYNEQFFGPGTRLTVL.

The chain recombines TRBV11-2 with TRBJ1-2; possible D gene TRBD1, 5 bases. The V and J ends lost 4 bases and 3 bases respectively, with 9 bases between them. The CDR3 has 13 amino acids. The germline gives CDR1 SGHAT, CDR2 FQNNGV. The CDR3 loop reads CASSSDRDYGYTF. The DNA for the CDR3 is TGTGCCAGCAGCTCTGACAGAGACTATGGCTACACCTTC.

This chain links TRBV5-1 with TRBJ1-1; 11 bases align to TRBD1. Germline CDR1 SGHRS, CDR2 YFSETQ. The CDR3 sequence is 16 residues long. V was pared by 1 base and J by 3 bases, with 5 bases of the junction left unmatched. The CDR3 DNA reads TGCGCCAGCAGCTTGCCGGACAGGGGGCTGGACACTGAAGCTTTCTTT. Amino acid sequence: CASSLPDRGLDTEAFF.

V usage is TRBV4-1 and J usage is TRBJ2-5; D perhaps matches TRBD2 (6 bases). The CDR3 is made up of 19 amino acids. Looked up from germline, CDR1 is MGHRA and CDR2 is YSYEKL. The germline V and J ends were trimmed by 0 bases and 1 base, with 21 bases remaining between them. For the CDR3, the DNA is TGCGCCAGCAGCCAAGATTTGAGGCCCCCGCGGGGACTCCAAGAGACCCAGTACTTC. It codes for CASSQDLRPPRGLQETQYF.

The rearrangement links TRBV28 to TRBJ1-2; D is unclear. CDR1 is MDHEN, CDR2 SYDVKM, per germline. The CDR3 sequence is 12 residues long. Trimming shortened V by 2 bases and J by 4 bases, and 5 bases separated the two germline ends. CDR3 in amino acids: CASSLVTYGYTF. CDR3 DNA sequence: TGTGCCAGCAGTTTAGTGACCTATGGCTACACCTTC.